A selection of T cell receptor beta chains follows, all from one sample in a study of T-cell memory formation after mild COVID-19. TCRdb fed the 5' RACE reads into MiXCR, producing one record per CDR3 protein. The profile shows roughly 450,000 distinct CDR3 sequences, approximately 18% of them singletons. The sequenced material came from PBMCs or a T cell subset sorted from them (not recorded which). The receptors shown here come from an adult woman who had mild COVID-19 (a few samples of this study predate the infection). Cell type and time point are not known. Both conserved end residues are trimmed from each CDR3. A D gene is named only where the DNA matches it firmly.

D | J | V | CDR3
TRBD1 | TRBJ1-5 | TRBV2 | ASTPTGGGRQPQH
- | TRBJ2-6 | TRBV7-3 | ASSTQQGPGANVLT
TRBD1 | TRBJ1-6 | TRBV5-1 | ASSSTGTENSPLH
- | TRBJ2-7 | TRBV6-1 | ASRGLLGHYEQY
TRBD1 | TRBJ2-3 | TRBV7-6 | ASSLWTGSDTQY
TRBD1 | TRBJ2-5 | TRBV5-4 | ASSLAGTGSRETQY
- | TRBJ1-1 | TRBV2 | ASMMGMAGKAF
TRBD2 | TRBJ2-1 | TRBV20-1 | SASGCGSCVYNEQF
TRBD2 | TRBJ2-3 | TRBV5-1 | ASSQIPRDYAARTDTQY
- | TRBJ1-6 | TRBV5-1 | ASSLSVGNSPLH
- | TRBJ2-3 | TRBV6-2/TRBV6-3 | ASSYSVANYLDTQY
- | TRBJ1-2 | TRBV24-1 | ATSDPSGTANYGYT
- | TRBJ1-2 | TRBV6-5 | ASSGPVAYGYT
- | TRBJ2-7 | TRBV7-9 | ASSPTPVEGDEQY
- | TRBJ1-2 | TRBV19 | ASSIAWRGPVDGYT
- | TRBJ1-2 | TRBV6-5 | ASRDPNMGGYT